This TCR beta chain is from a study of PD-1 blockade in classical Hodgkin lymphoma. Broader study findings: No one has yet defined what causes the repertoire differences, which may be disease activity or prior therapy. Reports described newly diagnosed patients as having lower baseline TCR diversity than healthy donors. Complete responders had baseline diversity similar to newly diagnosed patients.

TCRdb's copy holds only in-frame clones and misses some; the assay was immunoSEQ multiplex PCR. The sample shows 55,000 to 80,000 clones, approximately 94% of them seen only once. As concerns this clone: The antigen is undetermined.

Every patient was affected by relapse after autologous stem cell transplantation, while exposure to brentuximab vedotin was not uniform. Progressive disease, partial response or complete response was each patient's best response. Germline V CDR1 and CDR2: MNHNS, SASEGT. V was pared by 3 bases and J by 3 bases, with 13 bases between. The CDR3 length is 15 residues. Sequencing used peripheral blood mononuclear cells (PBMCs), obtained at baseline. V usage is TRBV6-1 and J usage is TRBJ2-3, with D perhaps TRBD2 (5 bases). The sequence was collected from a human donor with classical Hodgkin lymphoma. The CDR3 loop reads CASSEVGVVTDTQYF. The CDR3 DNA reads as TGTGCCAGCAGTGAGGTGGGAGTAGTGACAGATACGCAGTATTTT.